This T cell receptor (beta chain) derives from a study of T cells after posttransplantation cyclophosphamide. Study-wide results and limits: Recipient CMV seropositivity and CMV reactivation strongly tracked TRB clonality. Later post-transplant blood repertoires were often dominated by donor CD8+ memory clones. Blood and skin or GI T cell repertoires showed limited TRB overlap.

Germline lookup yields CDR1 LNHDA and CDR2 SQIVND (reference sequence). The ends lost 6 bases at V and 10 bases at J; junction bases unmatched: 14. This CDR3 region has 15 residues. Cyclophosphamide on days +3 and +4 followed busulfan-fludarabine conditioning and a marrow graft. This table comes from immunoSEQ multiplex PCR, and its TCRdb copy is limited to in-frame clones, with some not included. This sample comprises 2,000 to 3,000 clones, none seen once only. By its share, this clone is medium-sized. The antigen is undetermined. This receptor was obtained from an older female patient who received an allogeneic stem cell transplant from an unrelated donor, was CMV-positive, and had acute GVHD only. Some T cells may be the graft donor's. The rearrangement uses TRBV19 and TRBJ1-4; 7 nucleotides line up with TRBD1. Specimen: PBMCs, collected after an allogeneic stem cell transplant with post-transplant cyclophosphamide. In nucleotides, the CDR3 is TGTGCCAGTAGCGAACGGATTTTAAGGGGGCGAAAACTGTTTTTT. It translates to CASSERILRGRKLFF.